This T cell receptor (beta chain) was profiled in a study of PD-1 blockade in classical Hodgkin lymphoma. Regarding the study as a whole: The repertoire differences lack a defined cause, possibly disease activity or prior therapy. Lower baseline TCR diversity marked trial partial responders and progressors.

The data were produced by immunoSEQ multiplex PCR, yet TCRdb's version contains in-frame clones alone and is incomplete. The sample consists of 90,000 to 100,000 clones, about 88% of them appearing once. Germline CDR1 and CDR2: MNHEY and SVGAGI. CDR3 size: 14 residues. V lost 5 bases and J lost 3; bases outside the gene matches: 4. In regard to this clone: Antigen: not known.

Exposure to brentuximab vedotin varied, and each patient had relapsed following autologous stem cell transplantation. Complete response, partial response or progressive disease was each patient's best response. The chain has TRBV6-5 and TRBJ2-3; 8 positions match TRBD2. The sequence was obtained from a human donor with classical Hodgkin lymphoma. The sequences come from peripheral blood mononuclear cells (PBMCs), collected before the second cycle of nivolumab. This chain's CDR3 is CASSGGLGTDTQYF. DNA for the CDR3: TGTGCCAGCAGTGGGGGACTAGGGACAGATACGCAGTATTTT.